This T cell receptor (beta chain) appears in the sequencing data of a study of blood T cell repertoires in COVID-19. Study-level information: Whether acute or convalescent, the COVID-19 samples came from the United States, Italy and Spain. The analysed material was cDNA or gDNA that came from T cells, B-cell-depleted T cells, or PBMCs.

As originally analysed: Reference gene primer amplification gave estimated nucleated cell counts. Generated by immunoSEQ multiplex PCR, the TCRdb table keeps only in-frame clones and is missing some. V and J calls and clone size are copied from that table; D and trimming were computed from the DNA. The sample records approximately 210,000 clones, 84% being singletons. This sequence originates from a woman between 45 and 65 years old with active or convalescent COVID-19. The specimen sequenced was peripheral blood.

CDR3 protein: CASSLDWTSGGQETQYF. CDR3 coding DNA: TGTGCCAGCAGCTTAGACTGGACTAGCGGGGGGCAAGAGACCCAGTACTTC. V gene TRBV11-2 combines with J gene TRBJ2-5, with 14 nucleotides matching TRBD2. The CDR3 contains 17 residues. The ends lost 0 bases at V and 2 bases at J; junction bases unmatched: 2. Looked up from germline, CDR1 is SGHAT and CDR2 is FQNNGV.